This paragraph reports one TCR beta chain. One junction end disagrees with the germline gene, perhaps due to a read error. The record originates from a study of Graves' ophthalmopathy and Graves' hyperthyroidism. As the template, RNA transcripts were used to amplify TCR beta CDR3 regions. Second-round multiplex PCR came after a first-round RT-PCR that employed HTBI primers. TCRdb itself ran the multiplex PCR reads through MiXCR, one entry per CDR3 protein. This repertoire shows approximately 640,000 distinct CDR3 sequences, roughly two fifths found once; its top ten account for roughly 3%. Ophthalmopathy donors were characterized by moderate-to-severe activity, CAS of at least 3, NOSPECS of at least 4, and duration under 3 months. The CDR3 length is 13 residues. CDR1 and CDR2 (germline): MNHEY, SMNVEV (reference sequence).

Sequenced material: peripheral blood. The rearrangement links TRBV27 to TRBJ1-4; no definite D call. The TCR was taken from an adult man with Graves' ophthalmopathy. The CDR3 DNA reads TGTGCCAGCAGTTTGTGGCGAGGAGAAAATCTGTTTTTT. Encoded protein: CASSLWRGENLFF. The full variable domain, in which reference TRBV27 and TRBJ1-4 provide the parts outside the CDR3, is EAQVTQNPRYLITVTGKKLTVTCSQNMNHEYMSWYRQDPGLGLRQIYYSMNVEVTDKGDVPEGYKVSRKEKRNFPLILESPSPNQTSLYFCASSLWRGENLFFGSGTQLSVL.